Reported below is one T cell receptor (beta chain). Its antigen specificity is not known. The record has no base qualities; no much larger clone is one base away. From the cysteine through the phenylalanine, the CDR3 covers 13 amino acids. Here the CDR3 DNA is all that survives: 39 bases in frame from base 1. In the germline V gene, CDR1 corresponds to SQVTM and CDR2 to ANQGSEA. The germline V and J ends show losses of 6 bases and 7 bases respectively, and no gene match explains 6 bases of the junction. Receptor libraries were prepared by the immunoSEQ multiplex PCR assay. For TCR sequencing, RNA was extracted from every sample and reverse transcribed into cDNA to serve as template. SuperScript III was used to make first-strand cDNA, primed with a 2:1 mix of oligo-dT and random hexamers. A synthetic immune receptor repertoire was used to measure amplification bias, and any remaining bias was corrected computationally. In the source study's methods: After raw reads were preprocessed to remove errors, the CDR3 was defined following IMGT conventions as running from the conserved cysteine to phenylalanine. To get clonality, Shannon entropy was normalized by log2 of the number of productive unique TCRs and the result was subtracted from 1. Whether scalp clones were CD4 or CD8 was inferred by matching scalp TCRbeta sequences against CD4 and CD8 repertoires sorted from blood. The table was pulled from immuneACCESS by TCRdb, which kept in-frame rearrangements only. Such tables lose some clones; where checked, under half of the loss comes from unresolved V genes, and the rest has no known cause. That table gives V, J and clone size, and the DNA gave D and trimming. For this sample there are some 200,000 clones; under 60% appear just once. 1.5% to 2% of the sample lies in the top ten.

These data come from a study of CD8+ T cells in alopecia areata (dated by TCRdb to the late 2010s). Turning to the overall study: The treated patients took part in an open-label pilot trial in which moderate-to-severe alopecia areata was treated with oral tofacitinib at 5 to 10 mg twice daily. Tofacitinib was administered for 6 to 18 months, and 6 months of follow-up off drug were then conducted to assess delayed response and recurrence. In treated patients, disease severity was measured using the SALT score, which gives the percentage of scalp surface area affected. In both human patients and the C3H/HeJ mouse model, the study applied high-throughput TCRbeta sequencing to look at T cell clonal expansion in alopecia areata. On the human side, TCRbeta sequencing was run on scalp tissue and on sorted CD4+ and CD8+ peripheral blood T cells from healthy controls and from alopecia areata patients with either patchy or totalis/universalis disease. Biopsies were taken from tofacitinib-treated patients at baseline and again at 4 and 24 weeks into treatment, and several of those patients also had a later scalp biopsy. Clonality in the scalp was compared among normal scalp (n=4), patchy alopecia areata scalp (n=8), and alopecia totalis/universalis scalp (n=8). RNA came from the PAXgene miRNA kit for fixed scalp, the miRNeasy kit for PBMCs, and the RNeasy kit for mouse skin. immunoSEQ multiplex PCR using 35 Vbeta forward primers and 13 Jbeta reverse primers was used to amplify TCRbeta CDR3 regions.

Taken with the paper, the label for time point translates to: approximately 4 weeks on oral tofacitinib. In the paper's terms, the treatment or condition label means: oral pan-JAK inhibitor, 5-10 mg twice daily. Lesional scalp punch biopsies and peripheral blood were obtained from alopecia areata patients. PBMCs were isolated by density centrifugation and stained for CD3, CD4 and CD8, after which CD4+ and CD8+ T cells were sorted on a FACSAria. Overall study results and their limits: Because the treated cohort was small and included a single nonresponder, larger studies are needed to assess links between baseline CD8+ expansion and response. Resident alphabeta T cells in normal human skin are also sequenced, complicating scalp TCR repertoire analysis, unlike mouse skin dominated by gammadelta T cells. With tofacitinib, both scalp clonality and the number of expanded CD8+ clones among the top 100 scalp clones went down significantly. Lesional scalp, especially in alopecia totalis/universalis, showed higher clonality and more expanded CD8+ clones than normal scalp, suggesting antigenic drive. During tofacitinib treatment, many expanded lesional clones remained in scalp and blood, and this persistence may partly explain relapse after treatment is stopped. Compared with mice, TCR sequences shared between patients were less clear, possibly partly because of HLA diversity across the patient population.

The TCR was taken from a human donor with alopecia areata. The chain joins TRBV29-1 to TRBJ1-5, and 10 bases in between align with TRBD1. The sequences come from CD4+ T cells sorted from blood, collected at week 4, from a patient treated with tofacitinib. The base sequence is TGCAGCGTACGACAGGGGGCTGAGCAGCCCCAGCATTTT. Translated, it reads CSVRQGAEQPQHF.